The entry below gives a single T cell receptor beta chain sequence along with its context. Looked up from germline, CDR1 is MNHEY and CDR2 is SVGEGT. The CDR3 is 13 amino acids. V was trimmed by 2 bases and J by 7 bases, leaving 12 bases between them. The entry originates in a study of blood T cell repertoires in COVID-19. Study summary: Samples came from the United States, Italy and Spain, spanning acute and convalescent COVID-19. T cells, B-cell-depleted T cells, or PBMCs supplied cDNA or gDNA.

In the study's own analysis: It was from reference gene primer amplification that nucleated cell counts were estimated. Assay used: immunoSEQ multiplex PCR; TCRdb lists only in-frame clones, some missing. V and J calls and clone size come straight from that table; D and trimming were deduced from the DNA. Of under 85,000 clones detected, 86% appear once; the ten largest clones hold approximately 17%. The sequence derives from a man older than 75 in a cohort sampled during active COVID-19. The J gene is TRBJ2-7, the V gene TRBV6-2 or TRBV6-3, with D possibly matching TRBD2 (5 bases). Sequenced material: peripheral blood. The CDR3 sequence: CASSYRGLGEQYF. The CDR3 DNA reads TGTGCCAGCAGTTACCGAGGGTTGGGGGAGCAGTACTTC.